This T cell receptor (beta chain) was observed in a study of blood T cells in healthy people across ages (dated by TCRdb to the mid-2010s). Context from the whole study: In model experiments, roughly one uniquely barcoded TCR beta cDNA molecule per two T cells was captured by template switching. Age-related changes in TCR beta repertoire diversity were measured in the study by deep sequencing normalized with unique cDNA molecular identifiers. The donors were split into four age groups: young (average about 16 years), middle-aged (around 40), aged (62) and long-lived (about 74). To avoid experimental bias, donors of different ages were spread randomly across the sequencing lanes. Two additional independent replicas of 1 million unique cDNA reads from the same blood draw were analyzed for two donors (one aged 18 to 30 and one aged 80 or older). Broad study findings and their caveats: The CMV infection status of donors was not known, potentially confounding age-related changes in expanded clonotypes. Since profiling was done on bulk unsorted PBMCs, naive and antigen-experienced compartments could not be conclusively compared. The long-lived group showed more naive CD4+ T cells, fewer expanded clones and increased TCR diversity than the aged group, suggesting age selection. A strong correlation was found between observed TCR beta diversity and the percentage of naive T cells measured by flow cytometry. As age increased, observed TCR beta diversity per million T cells dropped in a roughly linear way, and a significant reduction was already evident by age 40. Estimates of total diversity based on one million sequenced T cells were considered lower bounds and underestimates.

With respect to this clonotype: It has no known antigen specificity. One base away there is no much larger clone; base qualities are not given.

The donors were roughly 39 Caucasian individuals from Russia, aged roughly 6 to 90 years, who were systemically healthy. Each donor gave 8 to 10 milliliters of peripheral blood, drawn into EDTA-treated Vacutainer tubes. PBMCs were isolated by Ficoll-Paque density-gradient centrifugation, with at least 6.5 million obtained per sample. Total RNA was extracted from PBMCs with Trizol reagent, with at least 6 micrograms obtained per sample. For every donor, an aliquot of PBMCs went through flow cytometry to measure the percentages of naive CD45RAhigh/CD27high T cells. The protocol used for the library was 5' RACE. A second PCR of roughly 6 to 11 cycles was run with a J-beta primer mix and a sample-barcoded 5' primer. A unique molecular identifier was introduced onto each TCR beta cDNA molecule by a template-switch 5' adaptor carrying 12 random nucleotides. At least 2.5 million CDR3-containing paired-end reads were obtained from each sample. First-strand cDNA synthesis was performed from all RNA using the Mint cDNA synthesis kit, with priming by a TRBC-specific oligonucleotide. All cDNA was treated with uracil-DNA glycosylase and then went through a first 18-cycle PCR with the universal primers M1SS and BC2_uni_R. Concerning the study's data processing: For normalization, 1 million high-quality reads were randomly selected from each sample, with every read carrying a distinct molecular identifier. Reads with shared molecular identifiers were discarded instead of being binned into consensus sequences. CDR3 identification, clonotype clustering and error correction used MiTCR with a Q25 quality threshold and the strictest error-elimination algorithm. A nonparametric unseen species model with Euler transformation was used to estimate lower-bound total TCR beta diversity. The raw public reads went through TCRdb reprocessing: fastp at Q25, MiXCR clone calling, in-frame beta chains kept. Every distinct CDR3 protein forms one entry, paired with its most common genes and DNA. TCRdb's processing, not the authors' own work, is the source of the V and J calls. This sample is represented by some 1.8 million distinct CDR3 sequences; roughly two fifths of them were singletons. The ten largest clonotypes hold around 23% of the sample.

V loses 7 bases of germline sequence and J loses 4 bases, and the interval between the two ends is 11 bases. The CDR3 covers 13 residues, taking in both the cysteine and the phenylalanine. CDR3 DNA only is kept here, 39 bases in frame from base 1. The germline V gene (reference sequence) sets CDR1 to MNHNY and CDR2 to SVGAGI. The sequenced material came from blood. This clonotype was obtained from a human donor in good health. The sequence joins TRBV6-6 to TRBJ1-5; TRBD1 could be the D gene, as 6 bases match. The DNA reads as follows: TGTGCCAGCACTAAGCAGGGGAATCAGCCCCAGCATTTT. It translates to CASTKQGNQPQHF.